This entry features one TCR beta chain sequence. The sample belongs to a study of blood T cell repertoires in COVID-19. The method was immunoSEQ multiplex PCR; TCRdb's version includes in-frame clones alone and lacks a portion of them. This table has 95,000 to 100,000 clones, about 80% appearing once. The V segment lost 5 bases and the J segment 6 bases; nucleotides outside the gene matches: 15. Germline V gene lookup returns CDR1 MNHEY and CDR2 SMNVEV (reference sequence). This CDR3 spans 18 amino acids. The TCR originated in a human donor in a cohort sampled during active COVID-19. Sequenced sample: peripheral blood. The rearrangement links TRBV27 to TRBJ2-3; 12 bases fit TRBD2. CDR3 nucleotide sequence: TGTGCCAGCAGTCGAAGAGATTTACTAGCGGGAGGCTGGGATACGCAGTATTTT. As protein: CASSRRDLLAGGWDTQYF.